Listed below are T cell receptor beta chains from one sample, sequenced in a study of beta chain features in type 1 diabetes. TCRdb's table, derived via immunoSEQ multiplex PCR, lists solely in-frame clones and lacks some. In the table there are over 700,000 clones, roughly a sixth of which are singletons. The specimen was naive CD4+ T cells from blood. The receptors shown here come from a young woman in good health. Each CDR3 is given with its conserved first and last residue.

>TRBV13|TRBJ1-1
CASSRPGGFTEAFF
>TRBV5-1|TRBJ2-3
CASSPMGYLSTDTQYF
>TRBV2|TRBJ1-1
CASNSRQGVRNTEAFF
>TRBV11-2|TRBJ2-5
CASSLLLGGIQETQYF
>TRBV9|TRBJ2-1
CASSVEDTEQFF
>TRBV7-2|TRBJ1-3
CASRGTSSGNTIYF
>TRBV6-1|TRBJ2-1
CASSPTGVFQFF
>TRBV19|TRBJ2-3
CASRYAGGIADTQYF
>TRBV18|TRBJ2-3
CASSPPVSGRTDTQYF
>TRBV21-1|TRBJ2-2
CASSTPQKIIGGLGELFF
>TRBV18|TRBJ2-3
CASSPYTDTQYF
>TRBV5-4|TRBJ1-2
CASSHAAGNYGYTF
>TRBV6-6|TRBJ1-3
CASSYIAGVGNTIYF
>TRBV28|TRBJ2-1
CASSLTGLSYNEQFF
>TRBV13|TRBJ2-1
CASSLAGGKSNEQFF
>TRBV11-2|TRBJ1-2
CASSIYRGPWYGYTF
>TRBV5-1|TRBJ2-5
CASKTGTQETQYF
>TRBV9|TRBJ2-5
CASSATQGAHLETQYF
>TRBV10-3|TRBJ1-1
CALSGNTEAFF
>TRBV10-3|TRBJ1-4
CAISPRQGDGKLFF
>TRBV7-2|TRBJ2-7
CASSFSGQVTYEQYF
>TRBV19|TRBJ2-7
CASSISPTGTPYEQYF
>TRBV6-6|TRBJ2-2
CASRNRGDTGELFF
>TRBV28|TRBJ2-6
CASSPPDRSGANVLTF
>TRBV28|TRBJ2-3
CASSSSGEGADTQYF
>TRBV28|TRBJ2-5
CASSSYGATLQETQYF
>TRBV28|TRBJ1-2
CASSLRTAGVYGYTF
>TRBV7-2|TRBJ2-5
CASSLTSGRFETQYF
>TRBV7-2|TRBJ2-5
CASSIGQGQETQYF
>TRBV25-1|TRBJ2-7
CASSAGVFPYEQYF
>TRBV10-2|TRBJ2-7
CASSATSYEQYF
>TRBV4-1|TRBJ2-6
CASSLRDTGANVLTF
>TRBV9|TRBJ2-4
CASSTGTSVPGVAKNIQYF
>TRBV29-1|TRBJ1-2
CSTEAGFGHYGYTF